In its sample, the clone carrying this TCR beta chain was seen once. Antigen unknown. Generated by immunoSEQ multiplex PCR, the TCRdb table keeps only in-frame clones and is missing some. The sample shows about 110,000 clones, 90% of them seen only once. The sample originates from a study of T cell responses to AZD1222 COVID-19 vaccine. Study-wide findings and caveats: Only a handful of AZD1222 recipients, more than 5 in all, had baseline seropositivity.

The study pooled second doses at about 4 or about 12 weeks. The V gene's germline CDR1 is LNHDA and CDR2 SQIVND (reference sequence). This CDR3 comprises 14 residues. V lost 5 bases and J lost 1, with 8 bases in between. The sample in question was peripheral blood, obtained 28 days after the second AZD1222 dose. The chain carries TRBV19 and TRBJ2-2; weak D call: TRBD1 (6 bases). The TCR was taken from an adult who received the AZD1222 COVID-19 vaccine. Written as DNA, the CDR3 is TGTGCCAGTAGTGGGACACAGAACACCGGGGAGCTGTTTTTT. Residues: CASSGTQNTGELFF.